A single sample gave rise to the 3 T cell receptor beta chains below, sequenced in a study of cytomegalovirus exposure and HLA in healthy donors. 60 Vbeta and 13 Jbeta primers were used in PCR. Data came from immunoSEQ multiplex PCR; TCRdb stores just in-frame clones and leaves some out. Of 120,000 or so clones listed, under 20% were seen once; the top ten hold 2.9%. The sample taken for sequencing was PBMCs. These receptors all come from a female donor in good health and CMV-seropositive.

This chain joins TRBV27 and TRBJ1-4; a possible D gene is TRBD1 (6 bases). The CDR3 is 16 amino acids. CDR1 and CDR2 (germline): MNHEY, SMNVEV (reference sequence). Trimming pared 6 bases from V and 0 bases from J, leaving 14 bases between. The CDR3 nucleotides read TGTGCCAGCAGCACTACAGGGTGGGCAACTAATGAAAAACTGTTTTTT. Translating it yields CASSTTGWATNEKLFF.

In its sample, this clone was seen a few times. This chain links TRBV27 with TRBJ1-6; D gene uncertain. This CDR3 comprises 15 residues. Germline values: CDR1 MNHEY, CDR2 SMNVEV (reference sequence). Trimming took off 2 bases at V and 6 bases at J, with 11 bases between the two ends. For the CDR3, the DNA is TGTGCCAGCAGTTTAGGGCAGGCCGGTAATTCACCCCTCCACTTT. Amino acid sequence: CASSLGQAGNSPLHF.

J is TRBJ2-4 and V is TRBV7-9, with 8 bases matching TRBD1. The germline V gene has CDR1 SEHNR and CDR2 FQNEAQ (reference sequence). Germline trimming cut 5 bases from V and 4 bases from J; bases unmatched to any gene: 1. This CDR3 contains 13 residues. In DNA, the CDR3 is TGTGCCAGCAGCCACAGGGGGAAAAACATTCAGTACTTC. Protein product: CASSHRGKNIQYF.